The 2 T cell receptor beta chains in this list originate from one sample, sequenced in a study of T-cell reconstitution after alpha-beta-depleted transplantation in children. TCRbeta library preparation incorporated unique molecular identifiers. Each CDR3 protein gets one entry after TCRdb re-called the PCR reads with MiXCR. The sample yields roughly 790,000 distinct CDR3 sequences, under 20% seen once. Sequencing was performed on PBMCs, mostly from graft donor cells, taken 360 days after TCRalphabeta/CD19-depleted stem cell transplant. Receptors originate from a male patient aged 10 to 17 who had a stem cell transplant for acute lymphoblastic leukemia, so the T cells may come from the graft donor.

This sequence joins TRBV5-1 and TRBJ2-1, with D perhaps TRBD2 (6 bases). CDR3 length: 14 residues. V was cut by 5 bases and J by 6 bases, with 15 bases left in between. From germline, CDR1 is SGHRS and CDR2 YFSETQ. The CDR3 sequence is CASSLTGTPNEQFF. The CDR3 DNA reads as TGCGCCAGCAGTTTGACCGGGACTCCCAATGAGCAGTTCTTC. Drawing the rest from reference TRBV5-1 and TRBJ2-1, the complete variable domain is KAGVTQTPRYLIKTRGQQVTLSCSPISGHRSVSWYQQTPGQGLQFLFEYFSETQRNKGNFPGRFSGRQFSNSRSEMNVSTLELGDSALYLCASSLTGTPNEQFFGPGTRLTVL.

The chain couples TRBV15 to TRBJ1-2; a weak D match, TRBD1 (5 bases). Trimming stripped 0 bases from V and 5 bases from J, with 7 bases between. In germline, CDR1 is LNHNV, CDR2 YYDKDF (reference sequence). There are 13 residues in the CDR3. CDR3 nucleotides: TGTGCCACCAGCAGAGAAGACAGATATGGCTACACCTTC. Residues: CATSREDRYGYTF.